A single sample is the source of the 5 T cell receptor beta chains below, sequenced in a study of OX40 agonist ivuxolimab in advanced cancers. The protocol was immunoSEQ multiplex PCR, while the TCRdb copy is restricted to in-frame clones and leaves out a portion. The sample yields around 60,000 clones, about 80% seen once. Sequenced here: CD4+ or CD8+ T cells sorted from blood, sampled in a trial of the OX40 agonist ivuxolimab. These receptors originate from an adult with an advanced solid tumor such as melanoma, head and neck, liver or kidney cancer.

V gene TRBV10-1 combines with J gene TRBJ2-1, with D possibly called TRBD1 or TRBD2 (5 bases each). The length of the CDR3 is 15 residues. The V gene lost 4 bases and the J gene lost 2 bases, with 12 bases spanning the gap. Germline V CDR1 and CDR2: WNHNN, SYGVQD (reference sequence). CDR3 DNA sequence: TGCGCCAGCAGTGGGGACCAAACCCCCTACAATGAGCAGTTCTTC. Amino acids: CASSGDQTPYNEQFF.

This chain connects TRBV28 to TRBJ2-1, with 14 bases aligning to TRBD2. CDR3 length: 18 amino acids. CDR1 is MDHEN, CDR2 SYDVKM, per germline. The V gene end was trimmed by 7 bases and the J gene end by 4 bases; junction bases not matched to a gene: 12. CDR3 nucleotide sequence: TGTGCCAGCACCGGTTATGAGGGGACTAGCGGGGGATACAATGAGCAGTTCTTC. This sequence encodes CASTGYEGTSGGYNEQFF.

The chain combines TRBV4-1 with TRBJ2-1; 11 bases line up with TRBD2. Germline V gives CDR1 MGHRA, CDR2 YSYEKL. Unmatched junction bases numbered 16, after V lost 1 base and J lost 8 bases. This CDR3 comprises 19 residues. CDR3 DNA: TGCGCCAGCAGCCAAGTTGGGTTAGCGGGGGGGCCCAACCCACATGAGCAGTTCTTC. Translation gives CASSQVGLAGGPNPHEQFF.

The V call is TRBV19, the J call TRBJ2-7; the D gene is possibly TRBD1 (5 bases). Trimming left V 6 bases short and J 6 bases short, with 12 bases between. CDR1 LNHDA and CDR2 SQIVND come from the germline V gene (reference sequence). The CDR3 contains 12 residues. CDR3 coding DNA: TGTGCCAGTAGCAACGACAGATCCGAGCAGTACTTC. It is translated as CASSNDRSEQYF.

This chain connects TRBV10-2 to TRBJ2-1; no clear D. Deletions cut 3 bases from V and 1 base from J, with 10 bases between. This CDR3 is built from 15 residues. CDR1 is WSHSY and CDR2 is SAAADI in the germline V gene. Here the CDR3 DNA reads TGCGCCAGCAGTGAAAACACCCCTTCCTACAATGAGCAGTTCTTC. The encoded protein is CASSENTPSYNEQFF.